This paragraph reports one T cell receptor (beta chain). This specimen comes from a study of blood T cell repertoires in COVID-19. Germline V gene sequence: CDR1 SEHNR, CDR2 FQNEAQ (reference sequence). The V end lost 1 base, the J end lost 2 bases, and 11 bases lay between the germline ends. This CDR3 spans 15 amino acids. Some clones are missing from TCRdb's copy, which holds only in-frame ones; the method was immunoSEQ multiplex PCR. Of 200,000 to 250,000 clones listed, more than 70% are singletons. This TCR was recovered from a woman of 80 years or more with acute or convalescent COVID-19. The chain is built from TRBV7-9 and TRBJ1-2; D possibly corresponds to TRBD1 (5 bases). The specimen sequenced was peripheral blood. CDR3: CASSLVSGPNYGYTF. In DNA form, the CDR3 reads TGTGCCAGCAGCTTAGTCTCAGGGCCCAACTATGGCTACACCTTC.